This T cell receptor (beta chain) was recovered during a study of T cells after yellow fever vaccination. TCRdb re-derived calls from the 5' RACE reads in MiXCR, one entry per CDR3 protein. Of 500,000 to 650,000 distinct CDR3 sequences in the sample, about a sixth were seen once. Trimming shortened V by 0 bases and J by 0 bases, and 10 bases separated the two germline ends. This CDR3 contains 16 residues. Germline V gene data show CDR1 as LGHNA and CDR2 as YSLEER. In regard to this clonotype: Its antigen remains unknown.

Study-wide points: Post-booster reappearance was seen for most primary-vaccination clones (around 96% CD4, about 88% CD8). Shared CD4/CD8 clonotypes were a small share, likely from convergent recombination.

The clonotype was recovered from a man aged 18 to 35 who received the YFV17D yellow fever vaccine. The sequencing used PBMCs, collected 5 days after the first yellow fever vaccination. The J gene is TRBJ2-3, the V gene TRBV4-3; tentatively, D is TRBD2 (6 bases). This CDR3 is CASSQDSRGSTDTQYF. The CDR3 coding sequence is TGCGCCAGCAGCCAAGATTCGCGGGGTAGCACAGATACGCAGTATTTT.